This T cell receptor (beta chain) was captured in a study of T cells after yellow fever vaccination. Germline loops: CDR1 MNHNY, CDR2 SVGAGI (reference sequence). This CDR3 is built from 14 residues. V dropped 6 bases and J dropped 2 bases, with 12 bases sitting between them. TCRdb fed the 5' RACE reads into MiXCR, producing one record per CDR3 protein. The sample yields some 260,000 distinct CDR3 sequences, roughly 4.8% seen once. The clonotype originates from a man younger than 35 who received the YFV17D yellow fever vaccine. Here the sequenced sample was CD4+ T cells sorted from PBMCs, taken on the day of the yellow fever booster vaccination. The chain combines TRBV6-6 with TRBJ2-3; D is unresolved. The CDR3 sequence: CASSSGPATDTQYF. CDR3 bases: TGTGCCAGCAGCTCCGGGCCAGCCACAGATACGCAGTATTTT.